This TCR beta chain was captured by sequencing in a study of cytomegalovirus exposure and HLA in healthy donors. PCR used 60 Vbeta primers and 13 Jbeta primers. Libraries were prepared by immunoSEQ multiplex PCR; TCRdb keeps only in-frame clonotypes and omits some of them. The table lists over 80,000 clones, around 80% of them singletons, with about 4.9% in the top ten. This TCR came from a man in his forties in good health and CMV-seropositive. The material sequenced was PBMCs.

CDR3 amino acids: CASSAGLVIGEQYF. In nucleotides, the CDR3 is TGCGCCAGCAGCGCGGGACTAGTGATCGGCGAGCAGTACTTC. The V call is TRBV5-1, the J call TRBJ2-7; 8 bases are shared with TRBD2. The CDR3 loop spans 14 amino acids. J gave up 6 bases and V 4 bases, and 9 bases lay outside the gene matches. Germline assignment: CDR1 SGHRS and CDR2 YFSETQ.